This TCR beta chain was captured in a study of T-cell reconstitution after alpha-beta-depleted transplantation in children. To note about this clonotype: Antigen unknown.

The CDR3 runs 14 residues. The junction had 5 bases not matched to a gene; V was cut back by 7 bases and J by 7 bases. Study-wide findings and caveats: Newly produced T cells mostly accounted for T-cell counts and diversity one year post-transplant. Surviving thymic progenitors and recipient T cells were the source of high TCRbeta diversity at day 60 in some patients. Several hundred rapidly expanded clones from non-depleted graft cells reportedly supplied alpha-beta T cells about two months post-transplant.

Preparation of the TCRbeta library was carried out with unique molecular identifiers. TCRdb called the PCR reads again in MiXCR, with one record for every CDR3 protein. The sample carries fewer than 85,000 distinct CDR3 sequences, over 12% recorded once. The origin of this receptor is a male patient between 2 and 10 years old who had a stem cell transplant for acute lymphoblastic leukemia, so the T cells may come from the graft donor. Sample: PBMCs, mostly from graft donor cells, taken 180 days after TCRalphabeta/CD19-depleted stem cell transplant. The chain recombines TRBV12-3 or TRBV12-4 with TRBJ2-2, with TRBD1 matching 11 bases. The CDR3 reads CASIGQGAGGELFF. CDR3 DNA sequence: TGTGCCAGCATCGGACAGGGGGCTGGCGGGGAGCTGTTTTTT.